These T cell receptor beta chains were read from a single sample in a study of blood T cell dynamics during melanoma immunotherapy. Profiled with immunoSEQ multiplex PCR; TCRdb holds only in-frame clones, not every one. Of under 2,000 clones listed, 73% were seen once; the top ten hold 5.5% to 7.5%. This specimen was CD8+ T cells from blood, taken from a patient treated with checkpoint blockade. The receptors originated from a human donor with melanoma. The CDR3 runs from the conserved cysteine through the conserved F or W. D genes are given only for firm matches. The size of a clone is reported for some rows only, either as once, few or many, or as a class for expanded clones.

TRBV7-8	TRBD1	TRBJ2-3	.	CASSFGQGRKDF	TGTGCCAGCAGCTTCGGACAGGGACGGAAGGATTTT
TRBV25-1	TRBD1	TRBJ1-2	few	CASSRQGGDGYTF	TGTGCCAGTAGTCGACAGGGTGGCGATGGCTACACCTTC
TRBV4-3	TRBD2	TRBJ2-1	.	CASSHNRDYNNEQFF	TGCGCCAGCAGCCATAACCGGGACTACAACAATGAGCAGTTCTTC
TRBV6-5	.	TRBJ2-2	.	CASGVGAGELFF	TGTGCCAGCGGAGTGGGGGCCGGGGAGCTGTTTTTT
TRBV27	TRBD2	TRBJ2-5	.	CASSPPYEAGGPDRETQYF	TGTGCCAGCAGTCCTCCCTACGAAGCGGGAGGCCCCGATAGAGAGACCCAGTACTTC
TRBV28	.	TRBJ1-2	.	CASSLTNFDGYTF	TGTGCCAGCAGCCTTACCAATTTCGACGGCTACACCTTC
TRBV5-1	.	TRBJ1-1	few	CASSLGYINTEAFF	TGCGCCAGCAGCCTAGGCTACATAAACACTGAAGCTTTCTTT
TRBV7-9	TRBD2	TRBJ2-7	.	CASSSTGTSGRQTYEQYF	TGTGCCAGCAGCTCCACCGGGACTAGCGGGAGGCAGACCTACGAGCAGTACTTC
TRBV4-1	.	TRBJ2-5	.	CASSQEGKETQYF	TGCGCCAGCAGCCAAGAAGGCAAAGAGACCCAGTACTTC
TRBV7-3	.	TRBJ2-1	.	CASSFNGVSYNGQFF	TGTGCCAGCAGCTTTAACGGGGTCTCCTACAATGGGCAGTTCTTC
TRBV2	.	TRBJ2-1	.	CASIESLGAHEQFF	TGTGCCAGCATTGAGTCCTTGGGGGCACATGAGCAGTTCTTC
TRBV19	.	TRBJ2-3	.	CASSSPNSADTQYF	TGTGCCAGTAGCAGTCCCAACTCCGCAGATACGCAGTATTTT
TRBV9	.	TRBJ2-2	.	CASSVTGANTGELFF	TGTGCCAGCAGCGTAACGGGGGCGAACACCGGGGAGCTGTTTTTT
TRBV19	TRBD1	TRBJ2-6	.	CASSTRLQGAGANVLTF	TGTGCCAGTAGTACCCGATTACAGGGGGCTGGGGCCAACGTCCTGACTTTC
TRBV18	TRBD1	TRBJ1-5	.	CASSPPGTGSNQPQHF	TGTGCCAGCTCACCACCGGGGACAGGTAGCAATCAGCCCCAGCATTTT
TRBV13	.	TRBJ2-7	.	CASSPGPIQEQYF	TGTGCCAGCAGCCCTGGACCGATCCAGGAGCAGTACTTC
TRBV5-1	.	TRBJ2-7	.	CASSLADFYEQYF	TGCGCCAGCAGCTTGGCCGATTTCTACGAGCAGTACTTC
TRBV10-1	TRBD2	TRBJ2-1	.	CASSESIAGSNEQFF	TGCGCCAGCAGTGAGTCAATAGCGGGATCCAATGAGCAGTTCTTC
TRBV7-6	TRBD1	TRBJ2-2	.	CASSSPPGQLTNTGELFF	TGTGCCAGCAGCTCCCCACCGGGACAGCTTACGAACACCGGGGAGCTGTTTTTT
TRBV27	.	TRBJ2-7	.	CASSLSGGAHYEQYF	TGTGCCAGCAGTTTGTCAGGGGGGGCCCACTACGAGCAGTACTTC
TRBV5-4	TRBD1	TRBJ2-7	few	CASSEQGLGYEQYF	TGTGCCAGCAGCGAACAGGGGCTGGGCTACGAGCAGTACTTC
TRBV11-2	TRBD1	TRBJ2-5	.	CASSATQGEGETQYF	TGTGCCAGCAGCGCTACCCAGGGGGAAGGGGAGACCCAGTACTTC
TRBV27	.	TRBJ1-2	.	CASSPPTTTMEFRGYTF	TGTGCCAGCAGTCCACCCACTACAACTATGGAATTTAGGGGCTACACCTTC
TRBV5-4	.	TRBJ1-1	.	CASSSQTEDTEAFF	TGTGCCAGCAGCTCGCAAACTGAGGACACTGAAGCTTTCTTT
TRBV6-1	TRBD1	TRBJ1-5	.	CASSDFGQGNQPQHF	TGTGCCAGCAGTGATTTTGGACAGGGGAATCAGCCCCAGCATTTT
TRBV28	TRBD1	TRBJ1-2	few	CASSWTGFRANYGYTF	TGTGCCAGCAGCTGGACAGGGTTTCGGGCTAACTATGGCTACACCTTC
TRBV28	TRBD1	TRBJ2-3	.	CASSIRTGGDTQYF	TGTGCCAGCAGTATCCGGACAGGGGGAGATACGCAGTATTTT
TRBV15	.	TRBJ2-1	.	CATSPLGSDYNEQFF	TGTGCCACCAGCCCTTTAGGTTCCGACTACAATGAGCAGTTCTTC
TRBV5-6	.	TRBJ2-7	.	CASSSWPSYEQYF	TGTGCCAGCAGCTCGTGGCCAAGCTACGAGCAGTACTTC
TRBV27	TRBD1	TRBJ2-7	.	CASSLGQTYEQYF	TGTGCCAGCAGTTTGGGACAGACCTACGAGCAGTACTTC
TRBV5-1	.	TRBJ2-3	few	CASSLIIVLGGTDTQYF	TGCGCCAGCAGCTTAATCATCGTATTGGGCGGCACAGATACGCAGTATTTT
TRBV27	.	TRBJ2-1	large	CASSSFHRPNEQFF	TGTGCCAGCAGTTCTTTCCACCGGCCCAATGAGCAGTTCTTC
TRBV9	.	TRBJ2-5	.	CASSVNWGQETQYF	TGTGCCAGCAGCGTTAATTGGGGTCAGGAGACCCAGTACTTC
TRBV4-1	.	TRBJ2-1	.	CASSQGGNFNEQFF	TGCGCCAGCAGCCAAGGGGGGAATTTCAATGAGCAGTTCTTC
TRBV10-2	.	TRBJ2-2	.	CASSDQHNTGELFF	TGCGCCAGCAGTGACCAACACAACACCGGGGAGCTGTTTTTT
TRBV27	TRBD1	TRBJ2-7	few	CASSLSAGGAYEQYF	TGTGCCAGCAGTTTATCGGCAGGGGGAGCCTACGAGCAGTACTTC
TRBV6-1	.	TRBJ2-1	few	CASSPDSSYNEQFF	TGTGCCAGCAGCCCGGACAGCTCCTACAATGAGCAGTTCTTC
TRBV18	.	TRBJ1-2	.	CASSPLGTAGNGYTF	TGTGCCAGCTCACCACTGGGGACGGCGGGAAATGGCTACACCTTC
TRBV2	.	TRBJ2-7	.	CASSGGGQQYF	TGTGCCAGCAGTGGTGGGGGGCAGCAGTACTTC
TRBV9	.	TRBJ2-3	.	CASSPEGDTQYF	TGTGCCAGCAGCCCAGAGGGGGATACGCAGTATTTT